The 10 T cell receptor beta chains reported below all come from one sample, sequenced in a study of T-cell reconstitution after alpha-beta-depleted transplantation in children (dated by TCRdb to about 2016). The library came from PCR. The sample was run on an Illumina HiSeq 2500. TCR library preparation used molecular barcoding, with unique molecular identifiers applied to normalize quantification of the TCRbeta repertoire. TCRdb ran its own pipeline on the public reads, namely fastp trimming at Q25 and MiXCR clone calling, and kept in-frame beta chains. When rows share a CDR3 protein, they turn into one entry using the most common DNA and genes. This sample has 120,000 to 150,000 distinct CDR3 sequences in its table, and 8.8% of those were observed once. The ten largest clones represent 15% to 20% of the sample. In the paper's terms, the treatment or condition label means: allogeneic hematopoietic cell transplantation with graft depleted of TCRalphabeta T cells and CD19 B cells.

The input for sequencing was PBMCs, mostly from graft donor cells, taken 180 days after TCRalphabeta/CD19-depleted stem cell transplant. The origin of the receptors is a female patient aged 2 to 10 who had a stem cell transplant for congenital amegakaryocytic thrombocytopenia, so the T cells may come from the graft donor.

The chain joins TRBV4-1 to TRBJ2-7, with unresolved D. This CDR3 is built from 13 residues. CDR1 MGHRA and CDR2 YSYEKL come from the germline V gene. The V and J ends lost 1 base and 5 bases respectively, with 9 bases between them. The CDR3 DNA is TGCGCCAGCAGCCAAGCTATATCCCACGAGCAGTACTTC. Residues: CASSQAISHEQYF.

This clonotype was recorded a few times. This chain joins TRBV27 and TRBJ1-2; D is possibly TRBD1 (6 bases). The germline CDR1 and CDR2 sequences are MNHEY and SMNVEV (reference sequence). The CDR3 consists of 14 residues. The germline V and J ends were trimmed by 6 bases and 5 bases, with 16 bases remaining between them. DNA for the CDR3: TGTGCCAGCAGGGACGGTGGGGGCACTTATGGCTACACCTTC. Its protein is CASRDGGGTYGYTF.

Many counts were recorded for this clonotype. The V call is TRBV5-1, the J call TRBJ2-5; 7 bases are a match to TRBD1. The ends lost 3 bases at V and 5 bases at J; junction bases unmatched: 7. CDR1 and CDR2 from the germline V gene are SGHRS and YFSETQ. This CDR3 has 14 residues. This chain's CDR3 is CASSSTGPWETQYF. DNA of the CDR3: TGCGCCAGCAGCTCGACAGGGCCTTGGGAGACCCAGTACTTC.

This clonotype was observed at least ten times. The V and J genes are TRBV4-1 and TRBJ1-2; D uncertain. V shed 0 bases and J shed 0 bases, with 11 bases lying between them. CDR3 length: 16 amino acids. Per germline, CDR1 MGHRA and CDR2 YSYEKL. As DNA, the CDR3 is TGCGCCAGCAGCCAAGATTTCGCGTCTACTAACTATGGCTACACCTTC. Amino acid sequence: CASSQDFASTNYGYTF.

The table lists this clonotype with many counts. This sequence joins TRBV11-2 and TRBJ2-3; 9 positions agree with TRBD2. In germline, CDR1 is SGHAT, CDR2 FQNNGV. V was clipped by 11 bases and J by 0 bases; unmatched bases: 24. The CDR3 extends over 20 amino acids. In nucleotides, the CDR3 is TGTGCCGTCCTACCGATTAGCGGGAGTGGGTGGGTCCCTAGCACAGATACGCAGTATTTT. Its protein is CAVLPISGSGWVPSTDTQYF.

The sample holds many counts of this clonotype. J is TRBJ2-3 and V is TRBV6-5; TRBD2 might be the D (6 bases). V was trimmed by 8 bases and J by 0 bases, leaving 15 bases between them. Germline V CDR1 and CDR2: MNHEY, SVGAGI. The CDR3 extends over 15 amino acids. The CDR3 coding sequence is TGTGCCAGCGCTCTCGACGGGACTAGCACAGATACGCAGTATTTT. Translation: CASALDGTSTDTQYF.

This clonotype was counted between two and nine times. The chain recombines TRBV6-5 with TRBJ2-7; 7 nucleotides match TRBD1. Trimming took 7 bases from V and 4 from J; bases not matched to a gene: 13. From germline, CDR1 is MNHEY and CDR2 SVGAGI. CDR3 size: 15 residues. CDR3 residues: CASKRSWDSLYEQYF. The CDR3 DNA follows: TGTGCCAGCAAACGCTCCTGGGACAGTTTATACGAGCAGTACTTC.

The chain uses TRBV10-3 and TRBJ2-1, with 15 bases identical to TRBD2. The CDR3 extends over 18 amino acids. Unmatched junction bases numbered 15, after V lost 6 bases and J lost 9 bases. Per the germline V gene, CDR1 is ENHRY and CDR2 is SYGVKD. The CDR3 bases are TGTGCCATCAGGGGGGGGACTAGCGGGAGGATTACCTCGAGTGAGCAGTTCTTC. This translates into CAIRGGTSGRITSSEQFF.

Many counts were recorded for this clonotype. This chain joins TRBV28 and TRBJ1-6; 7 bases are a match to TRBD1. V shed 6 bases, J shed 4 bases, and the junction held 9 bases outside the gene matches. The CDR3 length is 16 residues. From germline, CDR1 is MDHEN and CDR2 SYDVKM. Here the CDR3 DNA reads TGTGCCAGCAGCTACAGGGGATTCGGTTATAATTCACCCCTCCACTTT. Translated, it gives CASSYRGFGYNSPLHF. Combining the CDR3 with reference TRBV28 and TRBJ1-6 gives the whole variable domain DVKVTQSSRYLVKRTGEKVFLECVQDMDHENMFWYRQDPGLGLRLIYFSYDVKMKEKGDIPEGYSVSREKKERFSLILESASTNQTSMYLCASSYRGFGYNSPLHFGNGTRLTVT.

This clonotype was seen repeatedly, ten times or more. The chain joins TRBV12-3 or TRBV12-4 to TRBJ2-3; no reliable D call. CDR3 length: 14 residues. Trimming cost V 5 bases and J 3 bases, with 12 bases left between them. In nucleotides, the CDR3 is TGTGCCAGCAGTCAAAGAACAGCGACAGATACGCAGTATTTT. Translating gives CASSQRTATDTQYF.